This TCR beta chain is drawn from a study of CD8 T cells in ankylosing spondylitis. Ten or more counts support this clonotype. Using its own MiXCR run on the 5' RACE reads, TCRdb lists one record per CDR3 protein. The sample gives 200,000 to 300,000 distinct CDR3 sequences, approximately 10% of which show up once; around 2.6% is in the top ten. Germline V gene lookup returns CDR1 SNHLY and CDR2 FYNNEI. The CDR3 extends over 16 amino acids. J was trimmed by 3 bases and V by 6 bases; bases with no gene match: 9. This chain uses TRBV2 with TRBJ2-2; 8 bases match TRBD2. The sample consisted of blood, either unsorted or a sorted T cell fraction (not recorded which). The sequence was collected from a male donor with ankylosing spondylitis or in good health (not recorded which). In DNA, the CDR3 is TGTGCCAGCAGCCTGGAGCGGGGGCTCGACACCGGGGAGCTGTTTTTT. Translation: CASSLERGLDTGELFF.